This entry lists 24 T cell receptor beta chains sequenced from one sample in a study of cytomegalovirus exposure and HLA in healthy donors. Primers: 60 Vbeta forward and 13 Jbeta reverse. Here immunoSEQ multiplex PCR was the method, and the copy in TCRdb shows in-frame clones only, minus some. The sample records 150,000 to 200,000 clones, approximately 71% being singletons. Input material: PBMCs. The receptors stem from a woman aged 18-30 years in good health and CMV-seropositive.

The gene calls are TRBV19 and TRBJ1-2; 12 nucleotides line up with TRBD1. Per the germline V gene, CDR1 is LNHDA and CDR2 is SQIVND (reference sequence). This CDR3 region has 13 residues. The J segment lost 6 bases and the V segment lost 7 bases, leaving 3 bases of the junction unmatched. CDR3 sequence reads: CASTGQGANGYTF. CDR3 bases: TGTGCCAGTACGGGACAGGGGGCGAATGGCTACACCTTC. Together with reference TRBV19 and TRBJ1-2, the CDR3 gives the full variable domain: DGGITQSPKYLFRKEGQNVTLSCEQNLNHDAMYWYRQDPGQGLRLIYYSQIVNDFQKGDIAEGYSVSREKKESFPLTVTSAQKNPTAFYLCASTGQGANGYTFGSGTRLTVV.

V is TRBV25-1 and J is TRBJ2-7, with TRBD1 matching over 7 bases. The germline V gene encodes CDR1 MGHDK and CDR2 SYGVNS. This CDR3 is built from 14 residues. The J segment lost 2 bases and the V segment lost 3 bases, leaving 4 bases of the junction unmatched. CDR3 region: CASSEYRGTYEQYF. For the CDR3, the DNA is TGTGCCAGCAGTGAGTACAGGGGAACCTACGAGCAGTACTTC.

In this sample, this clone turned up once. The V and J genes are TRBV9 and TRBJ1-4; 8 bases map to TRBD1. Trimming cost V 3 bases and J 7 bases; bases outside gene matches: 17. Germline V gene lookup returns CDR1 SGDLS and CDR2 YYNGEE. The CDR3 covers 18 residues. CDR3 amino acids: CASSGAGGAREGGEKLFF. DNA for the CDR3: TGTGCCAGCAGCGGTGCAGGGGGCGCGCGGGAGGGCGGTGAAAAACTGTTTTTT.

The chain carries TRBV5-5 and TRBJ2-7; tentative D call: TRBD1 (5 bases). Per germline, CDR1 SGHKS and CDR2 YYEKEE (reference sequence). Trimming cost V 2 bases and J 6 bases, with 9 bases left between them. The CDR3 totals 12 residues. The CDR3 nucleotides are TGTGCCAGCAGCTTAAACAGGATCGAGCAGTACTTC. This gives the protein CASSLNRIEQYF.

Details on this clone: A junction end diverges from the germline sequence, so it may reflect a read error. The rearrangement joins TRBV7-9 to TRBJ2-7, with D maybe TRBD1 (5 bases). Germline V gene sequence: CDR1 SEHNR, CDR2 FQNEAQ (reference sequence). There are 13 residues in the CDR3. Written as DNA, the CDR3 is TGTGCCAGCAGCTTAGTTGGGGCAGCCGTAGCCACCTTC. Translation gives CASSLVGAAVATF.

The chain is built from TRBV7-2 and TRBJ2-7, with D possibly being TRBD2 (6 bases). V lost 3 bases, J lost 0 bases, and 12 bases lay in between. CDR3 length: 15 amino acids. Looked up from germline, CDR1 is SGHTA and CDR2 is FQGNSA. The CDR3 spells CASSFSRGSSYEQYF. DNA for the CDR3: TGTGCCAGCAGCTTCTCCCGGGGGAGCTCCTACGAGCAGTACTTC.

V usage is TRBV27 and J usage is TRBJ2-5; TRBD2 is a possible D gene (6 bases). The CDR3 spans 15 residues. Germline lookup yields CDR1 MNHEY and CDR2 SMNVEV (reference sequence). Trimming took off 2 bases at V and 4 bases at J, with 14 bases between the two ends. CDR3 amino acids: CASSLSGLPRETQYF. CDR3 DNA sequence: TGTGCCAGCAGTTTAAGCGGACTACCAAGAGAGACCCAGTACTTC.

The gene calls are TRBV7-3 and TRBJ2-5; D gene unclear. Germline CDR1 is SGHTA and CDR2 is FQGTGA. Trimming took 2 bases from V and 1 from J, leaving 8 bases between them. This CDR3 is 14 amino acids long. The CDR3 nucleotides read TGTGCCAGCAGCTTACATTCCAGCCAAGAGACCCAGTACTTC. It codes for CASSLHSSQETQYF.

This clone was counted a single time. The chain links TRBV30 to TRBJ2-7, with 8 bases aligning to TRBD2. The trim removed 3 bases at V and 6 bases at J, leaving 10 bases unmatched. This CDR3 comprises 14 residues. Germline lookup yields CDR1 GTSNPN and CDR2 SVGIG (reference sequence). The CDR3 here is CAWRKVAGTPEQYF. The CDR3 DNA follows: TGTGCCTGGAGGAAGGTAGCGGGAACCCCCGAGCAGTACTTC.

The chain uses TRBV6-5 and TRBJ2-1; the D gene is possibly TRBD1 (5 bases). CDR1 is MNHEY, CDR2 SVGAGI, per germline. V lost 7 bases and J lost 9, with 10 bases in between. The CDR3 spans 11 residues. CDR3: CASNRWAEQFF. In nucleotides, the CDR3 is TGTGCCAGCAACAGGTGGGCTGAGCAGTTCTTC.

The chain employs TRBV27 and TRBJ2-7, with 10 nucleotides matching TRBD2. CDR3 size: 15 residues. CDR1 and CDR2 (germline): MNHEY, SMNVEV (reference sequence). V shed 4 bases and J 3 bases; nucleotides not matched to a gene: 6. The CDR3 nucleotides are TGTGCCAGCAGTTCGCTAGCGGGAGAGGTCTACGAGCAGTACTTC. Translating it yields CASSSLAGEVYEQYF.

The CDR3 bases are TGTGCCAGCCGATCGACAGGGACAGATACGCAGTATTTT. As protein: CASRSTGTDTQYF. This chain uses TRBV6-5 with TRBJ2-3; 7 bases agree with TRBD1. The V gene's germline CDR1 is MNHEY and CDR2 SVGAGI. V was pared by 8 bases and J by 3 bases, with 5 bases of the junction left unmatched. This CDR3 is built from 13 residues.

The rearrangement links TRBV6-5 to TRBJ1-2, with unresolved D. V lost 0 bases, J lost 3 bases, and 11 bases lay in between. Germline V CDR1 and CDR2: MNHEY, SVGAGI. This CDR3 has 15 residues. The CDR3: CASSYSFQSDYGYTF. CDR3 bases: TGTGCCAGCAGTTACTCGTTCCAGTCAGACTATGGCTACACCTTC.

This clone was detected a few times. The genes are TRBV19 and TRBJ2-7; D might be TRBD2 (6 bases). The CDR3 is 15 amino acids. Trimming shortened V by 7 bases and J by 3 bases, and 19 bases separated the two germline ends. Germline-derived CDR1 and CDR2 are LNHDA and SQIVND (reference sequence). The CDR3 region has the DNA TGTGCCAGTACCTATTCCGGGACTGGCAACTACGAGCAGTACTTC. This codes for CASTYSGTGNYEQYF.

The V call is TRBV9, the J call TRBJ1-2; TRBD1 aligns across 8 bases. There are 14 residues in the CDR3. Germline CDR1 reads SGDLS; CDR2 reads YYNGEE. After removal of 3 bases from V and 3 bases from J, the junction contained 4 bases not matched to a gene. As DNA, the CDR3 is TGTGCCAGCAGCGCCGGGACAGGCGACTATGGCTACACCTTC. Its translation is CASSAGTGDYGYTF.

The rearrangement links TRBV6-6 to TRBJ1-5; maybe TRBD1 (5 bases). V gave up 8 bases and J gave up 7 bases, with 15 bases separating them. The CDR3 totals 13 residues. Germline assignment: CDR1 MNHNY and CDR2 SVGAGI (reference sequence). The CDR3 loop is CASGQGLGQPQHF. The CDR3 DNA reads TGTGCCAGCGGCCAGGGACTCGGGCAGCCCCAGCATTTT.

The chain is built from TRBV7-9 and TRBJ1-2, with no clear D. V shed 3 bases and J shed 5 bases, with 19 bases lying between them. This CDR3 region has 16 residues. The V gene's germline CDR1 is SEHNR and CDR2 FQNEAQ (reference sequence). CDR3 sequence: CASSFPAGMGPYGYTF. The CDR3 DNA reads as TGTGCCAGCAGCTTTCCAGCGGGGATGGGCCCTTATGGCTACACCTTC.

The rearrangement uses TRBV6-5 and TRBJ2-7; weak D call: TRBD1 (5 bases). Trimming removed 6 bases from V and 1 base from J, with 13 bases in between. This CDR3 comprises 14 residues. CDR1 MNHEY and CDR2 SVGAGI come from the germline V gene. As DNA, the CDR3 is TGTGCCAGCAGAACAGGTGGTAGGTCCTACGAGCAGTACTTC. It translates to CASRTGGRSYEQYF.

The V gene is TRBV7-9, the J gene TRBJ1-2; no clear D gene. Germline assignment: CDR1 SEHNR and CDR2 FQNEAQ (reference sequence). V was pared by 3 bases and J by 2 bases, with 10 bases between. This CDR3 has 14 residues. In DNA form, the CDR3 reads TGTGCCAGCAGCTTGTCCGTTATGAACTATGGCTACACCTTC. Its protein product is CASSLSVMNYGYTF.

This chain's CDR3 is CASSLDRNQETQYF. The CDR3 DNA is TGTGCCAGCAGCTTGGACAGGAACCAAGAGACCCAGTACTTC. V usage is TRBV5-6 and J usage is TRBJ2-5; TRBD1 is a possible D gene (5 bases). Between the trimmed V and J ends, which lost 0 bases and 0 bases, there was a span of 6 bases. Per germline, CDR1 SGHDT and CDR2 YYEEEE. The CDR3 is 14 residues long.

The V and J genes are TRBV5-5 and TRBJ2-7; D not certain. The CDR3 is 14 residues long. CDR1 and CDR2 from the germline V gene are SGHKS and YYEKEE (reference sequence). Trimming cost V 2 bases and J 3 bases, with 12 bases left between them. CDR3 DNA sequence: TGTGCCAGCAGCTTTTCCGGAGCTGTCTACGAGCAGTACTTC. Translation: CASSFSGAVYEQYF.

The CDR3 loop reads CASSVDRGPTGGYTF. The CDR3 DNA sequence: TGTGCCAGCAGCGTAGATCGGGGTCCCACGGGAGGCTACACCTTC. This chain joins TRBV9 and TRBJ1-2; D gene ambiguous. CDR3 length: 15 residues. Germline V gives CDR1 SGDLS, CDR2 YYNGEE. The V end lost 0 bases, the J end lost 8 bases, and 17 bases lay between the germline ends.

The rearrangement joins TRBV7-8 to TRBJ2-3, with D uncertain. Germline V lookup: CDR1 SGHVS, CDR2 FQNEAQ. This CDR3 region has 14 residues. The germline V and J ends were trimmed by 3 bases and 1 base, with 8 bases remaining between them. CDR3 sequence: CASSFYRGTDTQYF. In nucleotides, the CDR3 is TGTGCCAGCAGCTTTTATCGGGGCACAGATACGCAGTATTTT.

This clone was detected only once. The rearrangement links TRBV2 to TRBJ2-5; D is unresolved. The CDR3 runs 13 residues. Between the trimmed V and J ends, which lost 8 bases and 2 bases, there was a span of 12 bases. Germline V gives CDR1 SNHLY, CDR2 FYNNEI. The CDR3: CASCSRRQETQYF. As DNA, the CDR3 is TGTGCCAGCTGCTCCAGGCGTCAAGAGACCCAGTACTTC.